The 22 T cell receptor beta chains below were found in one sample sequenced in a study of blood T cell repertoires in COVID-19. Assay: immunoSEQ multiplex PCR; the TCRdb copy retains only in-frame clones and omits some. The table lists approximately 300,000 clones, 90% of them singletons, with 3.5% to 4.5% in the top ten. The sample comprised PBMCs or T cells enriched from blood (not recorded which). These receptors were obtained from a woman between 18 and 29 years old with acute COVID-19.

In its sample, this clone was seen a few times. The chain couples TRBV6-5 to TRBJ1-5; the D gene is possibly TRBD1 (5 bases). The CDR3 has 14 amino acids. V dropped 8 bases and J dropped 0 bases, with 11 bases sitting between them. CDR1 is MNHEY, CDR2 SVGAGI, per germline. CDR3 nucleotide sequence: TGTGCCAGCCGGGACTCCGGTAGCAATCAGCCCCAGCATTTT. This codes for CASRDSGSNQPQHF.

The chain carries TRBV5-4 and TRBJ1-1, with D unresolved. CDR3 length: 18 residues. The V end lost 0 bases, the J end lost 4 bases, and 22 bases lay between the germline ends. Germline V gene lookup returns CDR1 SGHNT and CDR2 YYREEE (reference sequence). The CDR3: CASSLVEGWSSESTEAFF. CDR3 nucleotide sequence: TGTGCCAGCAGCTTGGTGGAGGGATGGAGTTCGGAGAGCACTGAAGCTTTCTTT.

This chain links TRBV19 with TRBJ1-1, with a possible D match to TRBD1 (6 bases). Germline values: CDR1 LNHDA, CDR2 SQIVND (reference sequence). Between the trimmed V and J ends, which lost 2 bases and 6 bases, there was a span of 16 bases. The CDR3 consists of 15 residues. The CDR3 is CASSIRLGARAEAFF. The CDR3 nucleotides read TGTGCCAGTAGTATAAGATTGGGGGCACGCGCTGAAGCTTTCTTT. Full variable domain (missing parts from reference TRBV19 and TRBJ1-1): DGGITQSPKYLFRKEGQNVTLSCEQNLNHDAMYWYRQDPGQGLRLIYYSQIVNDFQKGDIAEGYSVSREKKESFPLTVTSAQKNPTAFYLCASSIRLGARAEAFFGQGTRLTVV.

The chain is built from TRBV7-3 and TRBJ2-1; 10 bases align to TRBD2. After removal of 5 bases from V and 4 bases from J, the junction contained 2 bases not matched to a gene. The CDR3 runs 14 residues. Germline CDR1 is SGHTA and CDR2 is FQGTGA. The CDR3, as DNA: TGTGCCAGCAGCCTAGCGGGGGAATACAATGAGCAGTTCTTC. Translation: CASSLAGEYNEQFF.

The chain recombines TRBV12-3 or TRBV12-4 with TRBJ1-1, with D maybe TRBD1 (5 bases). Trimming cost V 5 bases and J 3 bases, with 10 bases left between them. This CDR3 is built from 13 residues. The CDR3 spells CASSPPGYTEAFF. CDR3 sequence (DNA): TGTGCCAGCAGTCCTCCAGGGTACACTGAAGCTTTCTTT.

The rearrangement joins TRBV3-1 (or the pseudogene TRBV3-2) to TRBJ2-3, with a possible D match to TRBD1 (6 bases). The CDR3 covers 16 residues. V dropped 1 base and J dropped 4 bases, with 15 bases sitting between them. Germline CDR1 and CDR2: LGHDT and YNNKEL (reference sequence). The CDR3 loop is CASSQVWGLEADTQYF. The CDR3 DNA sequence: TGTGCCAGCAGCCAAGTATGGGGGCTGGAGGCAGATACGCAGTATTTT.

The J gene is TRBJ2-7, the V gene TRBV6-5, with D uncertain. The CDR3 totals 12 residues. CDR1 and CDR2 (germline): MNHEY, SVGAGI. V was shortened by 5 bases and J by 8 bases, with 13 bases between the two germline ends. The CDR3 nucleotides read TGTGCCAGCAGTCAATCTAATAGCAAGCAGTACTTC. Encoded protein: CASSQSNSKQYF.

The chain employs TRBV3-1 (or the pseudogene TRBV3-2) and TRBJ1-1; D is possibly TRBD1 (6 bases). CDR1 LGHDT and CDR2 YNNKEL come from the germline V gene (reference sequence). The ends were cut back, 3 bases at V and 7 bases at J, with 15 bases in the middle. The CDR3 is 14 amino acids. CDR3 residues: CASSHGRGGSEAFF. The DNA for the CDR3 is TGTGCCAGCAGCCATGGGCGGGGGGGCAGTGAAGCTTTCTTT.

The rearrangement joins TRBV28 to TRBJ1-1, with D maybe TRBD1 (6 bases). The CDR3 contains 15 residues. Trimming removed 6 bases from V and 1 base from J, with 15 bases in between. CDR1 is MDHEN, CDR2 SYDVKM, per germline. Here the CDR3 reads CASRPGTLENTEAFF. CDR3 coding DNA: TGTGCCAGCAGACCGGGGACACTCGAGAACACTGAAGCTTTCTTT.

About this clone itself: At one boundary the junction diverges from the germline segment, which might be a read error. The chain combines TRBV7-7 with TRBJ2-3, with 7 bases identical to TRBD2. Per the germline V gene, CDR1 is SSHAT and CDR2 is FNYEAQ (reference sequence). The CDR3 spans 15 residues. This chain's CDR3 is CASSSSTSRVDTQYF. The CDR3 bases are TGTGCTAGCAGCTCCTCGACTAGCAGGGTAGATACGCAGTATTTT.

This chain links TRBV29-1 with TRBJ1-2; 7 bases are a match to TRBD1. The CDR3 spans 14 residues. Germline V gene sequence: CDR1 SQVTM, CDR2 ANQGSEA. V gave up 3 bases and J gave up 3 bases; unmatched junction bases: 7. This CDR3 is CSVDEGALHYGYTF. CDR3 DNA: TGCAGCGTTGATGAGGGGGCCCTCCACTATGGCTACACCTTC.

About this clone: Other DNA sequences in the same sample also yield this CDR3. The gene calls are TRBV3-1 (or the pseudogene TRBV3-2) and TRBJ1-1; 7 bases match TRBD1. The CDR3 contains 13 residues. The V segment lost 4 bases and the J segment 5 bases; nucleotides outside the gene matches: 4. CDR1 is LGHDT and CDR2 is YNNKEL in the germline V gene (reference sequence). The CDR3 reads CASSPGGRTEAFF. DNA of the CDR3: TGTGCCAGCAGCCCAGGGGGGAGAACTGAAGCTTTCTTT.

The chain recombines TRBV19 with TRBJ2-1; 11 bases map to TRBD2. The CDR3 contains 15 residues. V lost 4 bases and J lost 3; bases outside the gene matches: 2. Germline CDR1 LNHDA, CDR2 SQIVND (reference sequence). The CDR3 bases are TGTGCCAGTAGTACAACTAGCGGGAGCTACAATGAGCAGTTCTTC. Translation: CASSTTSGSYNEQFF.

This clone was detected a few times. The chain uses TRBV27 and TRBJ1-3, with a tentative D call TRBD1 (5 bases). This CDR3 spans 16 amino acids. The V gene lost 6 bases and the J gene lost 3 bases, with 18 bases spanning the gap. Germline values: CDR1 MNHEY, CDR2 SMNVEV (reference sequence). The CDR3 sequence: CASSLEGRGVGNTIYF. Here the CDR3 DNA reads TGTGCCAGCAGCCTCGAGGGGAGGGGAGTTGGAAACACCATATATTTT.

This sequence joins TRBV7-9 and TRBJ1-3; TRBD1 matches 7 bases. V dropped 11 bases and J dropped 0; count of bases not matched to a gene: 13. The CDR3 sequence is 16 residues long. Germline-derived CDR1 and CDR2 are SEHNR and FQNEAQ (reference sequence). The CDR3 is CALSSGQLASGNTIYF. CDR3 bases: TGTGCCTTGTCTTCGGGACAGCTAGCCTCTGGAAACACCATATATTTT.

For the CDR3, the DNA is TGTGCCAGCAGTTACTCGAGAGGGGGGAACACTGAAGCTTTCTTT. Its protein product is CASSYSRGGNTEAFF. The rearrangement joins TRBV6-5 to TRBJ1-1, with D perhaps TRBD1 (6 bases). This CDR3 contains 15 residues. V shed 0 bases and J shed 1 base, with 9 bases lying between them. Germline-derived CDR1 and CDR2 are MNHEY and SVGAGI.

The chain joins TRBV28 to TRBJ2-1; TRBD2 matches 10 bases. With V trimmed by 5 bases and J by 5 bases, 9 bases remained unmatched. This CDR3 has 16 residues. Germline CDR1 and CDR2: MDHEN and SYDVKM. CDR3 in amino acids: CASSPLAGASDNEQFF. CDR3 nucleotides: TGTGCCAGCAGTCCGCTAGCGGGAGCATCGGACAATGAGCAGTTCTTC.

On this clone: This same CDR3 is encoded by further DNA sequences in the sample. The V and J genes are TRBV9 and TRBJ2-1; 8 bases line up with TRBD2. CDR1 and CDR2 from the germline V gene are SGDLS and YYNGEE. The CDR3 length is 15 residues. With V trimmed by 0 bases and J by 4 bases, 3 bases remained unmatched. CDR3: CASSVGTSGYNEQFF. DNA of the CDR3: TGTGCCAGCAGCGTAGGAACTAGCGGATACAATGAGCAGTTCTTC.

The chain is built from TRBV19 and TRBJ2-1, with TRBD2 matching over 10 bases. Germline lookup yields CDR1 LNHDA and CDR2 SQIVND (reference sequence). The CDR3 has 18 residues. Losses at the gene ends were 9 bases for V and 6 bases for J; bases not matched to a gene: 20. CDR3 residues: CASAQSKKISGRSNEQFF. The CDR3 DNA sequence: TGTGCCAGCGCCCAGAGCAAGAAAATTAGCGGGAGGTCCAATGAGCAGTTCTTC.

This clone appeared a single time. V gene TRBV9 combines with J gene TRBJ1-2, with TRBD1 matching 8 bases. The CDR3 covers 15 residues. With V trimmed by 0 bases and J by 9 bases, 10 bases remained unmatched. Germline V gene sequence: CDR1 SGDLS, CDR2 YYNGEE. The CDR3 here is CASSVEGQGQNSYTF. Here the CDR3 DNA reads TGTGCCAGCAGCGTAGAAGGACAGGGACAGAATAGCTACACCTTC. Full variable domain (outside the CDR3, taken from reference TRBV9 and TRBJ1-2): DSGVTQTPKHLITATGQRVTLRCSPRSGDLSVYWYQQSLDQGLQFLIQYYNGEERAKGNILERFSAQQFPDLHSELNLSSLELGDSALYFCASSVEGQGQNSYTFGSGTRLTVV.

The rearrangement links TRBV10-1 to TRBJ1-2; perhaps TRBD1 as D (5 bases). Germline loops: CDR1 WNHNN, CDR2 SYGVQD (reference sequence). V was clipped by 2 bases and J by 8 bases, with 9 bases between them. The CDR3 is 12 residues long. CDR3 DNA sequence: TGCGCCAGCAGTGAGAGGGGTTGCGGCTACACCTTC. Translating it yields CASSERGCGYTF.

The chain links TRBV28 to TRBJ1-6; 11 bases are a match to TRBD1. Germline values: CDR1 MDHEN, CDR2 SYDVKM. The CDR3 extends over 14 amino acids. The J segment lost 8 bases and the V segment lost 3 bases, leaving 0 bases of the junction unmatched. CDR3 DNA: TGTGCCAGCAGTTTGGGACAGGGGGATTCACCCCTCCACTTT. It codes for CASSLGQGDSPLHF.